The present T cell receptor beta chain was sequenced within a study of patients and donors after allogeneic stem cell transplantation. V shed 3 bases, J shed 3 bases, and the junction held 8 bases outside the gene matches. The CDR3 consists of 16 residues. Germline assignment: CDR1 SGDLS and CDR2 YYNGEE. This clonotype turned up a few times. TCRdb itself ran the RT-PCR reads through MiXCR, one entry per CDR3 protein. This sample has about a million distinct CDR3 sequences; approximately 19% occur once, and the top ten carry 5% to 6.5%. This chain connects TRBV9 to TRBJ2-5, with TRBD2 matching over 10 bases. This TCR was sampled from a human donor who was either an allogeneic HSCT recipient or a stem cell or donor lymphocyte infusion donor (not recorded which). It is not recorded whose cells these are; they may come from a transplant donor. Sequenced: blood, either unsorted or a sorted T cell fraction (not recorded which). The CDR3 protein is CASSAQPGLAKETQYF. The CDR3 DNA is TGTGCCAGCAGCGCGCAGCCGGGACTAGCGAAAGAGACCCAGTACTTC.